Included here is one T cell receptor beta chain sequence, with context. What it binds is unknown. This entry comes from a study of shared clonotypes between healthy human individuals. Study-level findings and limits: Among donors, sharing of clonotypes was expected to be affected by sequencing depth. When naive CD4 clonotypes were compared across a few donors, approximately 5% were shared.

Data came from immunoSEQ multiplex PCR; TCRdb stores just in-frame clones and leaves some out. Of 2 million to 3 million clones listed, 90% to 95% are singletons. The material sequenced was naive CD4+ T cells from PBMCs. Subset indicated: CD45RA+ positively selected. The TCR comes from a man between 18 and 35 years old in good health. Some clones in this sample may be carry-over from other donors' samples.

The CDR3 region has the DNA TGTGCCAGCAGCGAACGACGGGGCACTGAAGCTTTCTTT. As protein: CASSERRGTEAFF. This sequence joins TRBV7-2 and TRBJ1-1; D ambiguous. The CDR3 has 13 amino acids. Germline CDR1 is SGHTA and CDR2 is FQGNSA. V lost 5 bases, J lost 4 bases, and 11 bases lay in between.